This T cell receptor beta chain was identified in a study of blood T cell repertoires in COVID-19. Background on the study: T cells, B-cell-depleted T cells, or PBMCs supplied cDNA or gDNA.

Participants were aged about 18 to 100 years from roughly 26 US areas. Donors in Cohort 3 counted as recovered after two negative PCRs, clearance, or symptom resolution. The CDR3 sequence is 16 residues long. Germline V gene data show CDR1 as SGHDT and CDR2 as YYEEEE. The V segment lost 3 bases and the J segment 3 bases; nucleotides outside the gene matches: 9. Clones were sequenced by immunoSEQ multiplex PCR, and TCRdb holds only the in-frame ones, with some missing. The data contain approximately 400,000 clones, around 86% of them seen just once; the ten biggest clones take up about 4.8%. The sequenced material came from PBMCs or T cells enriched from blood (not recorded which). This TCR was recovered from a woman between 45 and 65 years old who had recovered from COVID-19. The J gene is TRBJ1-5, the V gene TRBV5-6; TRBD1 agrees at 7 bases. The CDR3: CASSYRQGVFNQPQHF. CDR3 bases: TGTGCCAGCAGCTATAGACAGGGTGTTTTCAATCAGCCCCAGCATTTT.